This T cell receptor (beta chain) was sequenced during a study of shared clonotypes between healthy human individuals (dated by TCRdb to 2019 to 2021). Background for the entire study: The cohort included three men and two women between 18 and 49 years of age. For each donor, CD4 naive and CD4 memory were each run on three plates, CD8 naive on two plates, and CD8 memory on one plate. To estimate repertoire size and how much clonotypes are shared between individuals, the study performed deep sequencing of blood TCR repertoires from five healthy adults. To increase sequencing depth and limit assay-specific biases, different laboratories used diverse techniques to prepare libraries and sequence TCR repertoires. Between about 0.9 and 10 billion PBMCs per donor were obtained by leukapheresis.

V is pruned by 2 bases and J by 5 bases, leaving 7 bases of the junction without a gene match. Spanning cysteine to phenylalanine, the CDR3 consists of 15 amino acids. The CDR3 DNA has 45 bases and is translated from base 1. The germline V gene (reference sequence) yields MNHEY for CDR1 and SMNVEV for CDR2. The paper as a whole reports these results and caveats: Based on pairwise subsampling, the degree of clonotype sharing among donors was expected to be affected by sequencing depth. Rarefaction of sorted-subset datasets indicated incomplete sequencing despite the large sequencing depth. The genetic and exposure-history diversity represented was limited by the small number of donors. Sampling was limited to blood, and TCR repertoires in tissue likely differ from TCR repertoires in blood. Sharing across several donors was observed for approximately 5% of naive CD4, under 4% of naive CD8, roughly 2.3% of memory CD4, and roughly 0.4% of memory CD8 clonotypes. Higher generation probabilities were observed for clonotypes shared by all four sorted-subset donors than for non-shared clonotypes. Naive subsets generally had larger estimated clonotype richness than memory subsets.

Healthy HIV-negative adults with no recently reported acute infections or vaccinations were included as donors. Every donor was a Caucasian adult living in Nashville, Tennessee, USA. CD4+ T cells were enriched by magnetic negative selection; naive cells were then positively selected on CD45RA, and the negative fraction formed the memory subset. Blood was obtained by leukapheresis, after which PBMCs were separated by Ficoll-Histopaque density gradient centrifugation and cryopreserved in liquid nitrogen vapor phase. Purity and quantity of every magnetically sorted T cell population were checked by analytical flow cytometry. Genomic DNA was isolated from every sorted fraction and measured by UV absorbance on a Nanodrop 2000c. Using the deep immunoSEQ assay, multiplex PCR amplified TCR CDR3 regions from genomic DNA. Extracted genomic DNA from each cell subset was distributed evenly across all wells of several immunoSEQ 96-well plates, and each plate was treated as a replicate. For sorted subsets, about 220 ng of genomic DNA, equivalent to 25,000 to 30,000 T cell genomes, went into each replicate PCR. The purified libraries were quantified using a Qubit 3.0 fluorometer, sized with a Bioanalyzer 2100, and then quantified again using the KAPA Library Quantification kit. Each immunoSEQ 96-well plate was sequenced on its own single-read 150-cycle Illumina NextSeq 550 flow cell. The authors processed their data as follows. Because the immunoSEQ output included only junctional sequences and no quality scores, the filtering could not be the same as the filtering used for full-length reads. Sequences were annotated with PyIR, a Python wrapper for IgBLAST v1.9, and V/J genes and CDR3 were assigned using IMGT germline references. Reads were removed for weak V/J assignments (E-value above 1e-6), missing CDR3, stop codons, out-of-frame junctions, or ambiguous translated residues. A V3J clonotype was defined by an identical inferred V gene, J gene, and CDR3 amino acid sequence. The percentage overlap between two repertoires was calculated by dividing the number of shared unique clonotypes by the size of the smaller repertoire. Richness of each repertoire was evaluated using RTK rarefaction, the Chao1 estimator, and Recon v2.1 estimates of unobserved clonotypes. Generation probabilities for all TCRbeta clonotypes obtained by the gDNA method from several donors were computed using OLGA. TCRdb retrieved this table from immuneACCESS and kept in-frame rearrangements only. Not all clones are present; in checked studies, unresolved V genes account for under half, and no reason is known for the remainder. The V and J calls and the clone size are those of that table, but D and trimming were determined from the DNA. The sample table lists roughly 500,000 clones, about 96% of them with a count of one. Under 0.065% of the sample is in the top ten clones.

Remarks on this clone: There is no known antigen for this receptor. One base away there is no much larger clone; base qualities are not given.

Material: naive CD4+ T cells sorted from blood. The meaning of the sample's cell subset or site label: CD45RA+ positively selected. The clonotype comes from a woman in her 30s in good health. Here the chain combines TRBV27 and TRBJ2-7, with 9 middle bases fitting TRBD1. The CDR3 is CASSLRGTGSDEQYF. The DNA is as follows: TGTGCCAGCAGTTTACGCGGGACAGGGAGCGACGAGCAGTACTTC.